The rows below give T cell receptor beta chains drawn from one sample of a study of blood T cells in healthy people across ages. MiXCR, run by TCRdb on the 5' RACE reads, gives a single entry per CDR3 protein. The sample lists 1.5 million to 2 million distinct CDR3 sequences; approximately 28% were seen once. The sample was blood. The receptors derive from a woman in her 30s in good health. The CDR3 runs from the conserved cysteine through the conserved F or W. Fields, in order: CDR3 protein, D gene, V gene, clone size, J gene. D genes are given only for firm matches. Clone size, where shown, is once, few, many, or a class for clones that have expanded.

cdr3_aa: CSARPPRGGGEQFF; d_call: TRBD2; v_call: TRBV20-1; clone_size: -; j_call: TRBJ2-1
cdr3_aa: CASSLEGAGIQYF; d_call: -; v_call: TRBV5-5; clone_size: many; j_call: TRBJ2-4
cdr3_aa: CASSYRGLGYTF; d_call: TRBD1; v_call: TRBV7-2; clone_size: -; j_call: TRBJ1-2
cdr3_aa: CTSSYSGGRIDTQCF; d_call: TRBD2; v_call: TRBV6-6; clone_size: -; j_call: TRBJ2-3
cdr3_aa: CATRVGRGPHNEQFF; d_call: -; v_call: TRBV15; clone_size: -; j_call: TRBJ2-1
cdr3_aa: CASSLTGIYEQYF; d_call: -; v_call: TRBV5-1; clone_size: many; j_call: TRBJ2-7
cdr3_aa: CASRNNRVGTEAFF; d_call: -; v_call: TRBV6-2/TRBV6-3; clone_size: -; j_call: TRBJ1-1
cdr3_aa: CSAIAAGEAYEQYF; d_call: -; v_call: TRBV20-1; clone_size: many; j_call: TRBJ2-7
cdr3_aa: CASRDRYNEQYF; d_call: -; v_call: TRBV6-2/TRBV6-3; clone_size: -; j_call: TRBJ2-4
cdr3_aa: CASSQGSLGYTEAFF; d_call: -; v_call: TRBV4-1; clone_size: many; j_call: TRBJ1-1
cdr3_aa: CASSDRTQSDTQYF; d_call: -; v_call: TRBV5-1; clone_size: -; j_call: TRBJ2-3
cdr3_aa: CASSKEEAYEQYF; d_call: -; v_call: TRBV7-2; clone_size: few; j_call: TRBJ2-7
cdr3_aa: CASSYERRGAYEQYF; d_call: -; v_call: TRBV6-2/TRBV6-3; clone_size: few; j_call: TRBJ2-7
cdr3_aa: CASSLVTLAGGVEQFF; d_call: TRBD2; v_call: TRBV11-2; clone_size: -; j_call: TRBJ2-1
cdr3_aa: CASSLGSGGRNTEAFF; d_call: TRBD1; v_call: TRBV5-1; clone_size: few; j_call: TRBJ1-1
cdr3_aa: CASSQDSTGETQYF; d_call: -; v_call: TRBV3-1; clone_size: few; j_call: TRBJ2-5
cdr3_aa: CASSELGLAGGDTQYF; d_call: TRBD2; v_call: TRBV6-1; clone_size: -; j_call: TRBJ2-3
cdr3_aa: CASSPTHSTYEQYF; d_call: -; v_call: TRBV5-4; clone_size: -; j_call: TRBJ2-7
cdr3_aa: CASRPIAPFPEQFF; d_call: -; v_call: TRBV12-3/TRBV12-4; clone_size: few; j_call: TRBJ2-1
cdr3_aa: CACSQEGSLRLYGYTF; d_call: -; v_call: TRBV14; clone_size: few; j_call: TRBJ1-2
cdr3_aa: CASSSMSLAGTYEQYF; d_call: TRBD2; v_call: TRBV27; clone_size: -; j_call: -
cdr3_aa: CASSQGNDHEKLFF; d_call: -; v_call: TRBV6-1; clone_size: few; j_call: TRBJ1-4
cdr3_aa: CASSLERTRSGGYNEQYF; d_call: TRBD2; v_call: TRBV11-2; clone_size: -; j_call: TRBJ2-4
cdr3_aa: CASSRPLAPDAGNEQFF; d_call: -; v_call: TRBV7-9; clone_size: many; j_call: TRBJ2-1
cdr3_aa: CSARDQLAGGSDTQYF; d_call: TRBD2; v_call: TRBV20-1; clone_size: few; j_call: TRBJ2-3
cdr3_aa: CASSLALTAANTEAFF; d_call: -; v_call: TRBV7-6; clone_size: -; j_call: TRBJ1-1
cdr3_aa: CSASPTDVNYGYTF; d_call: -; v_call: TRBV20-1; clone_size: -; j_call: TRBJ1-2
cdr3_aa: CASSLLRRDEQYF; d_call: -; v_call: TRBV28; clone_size: -; j_call: TRBJ2-7
cdr3_aa: CSARGALAGGTDTQYF; d_call: TRBD2; v_call: TRBV20-1; clone_size: -; j_call: TRBJ2-3
cdr3_aa: CASSTGTSGRGGEQFF; d_call: TRBD2; v_call: TRBV5-1; clone_size: -; j_call: TRBJ2-1
cdr3_aa: CASSLSTRPPRTGANVLTF; d_call: -; v_call: TRBV5-1; clone_size: few; j_call: TRBJ2-6
cdr3_aa: CASSTLLAGTTDTQYF; d_call: TRBD2; v_call: TRBV27; clone_size: few; j_call: TRBJ2-3
cdr3_aa: CNVVSSGGPRGGELFF; d_call: -; v_call: TRBV29-1; clone_size: once; j_call: TRBJ2-2
cdr3_aa: CASSPGPQHVKRFF; d_call: -; v_call: TRBV6-5; clone_size: few; j_call: TRBJ1-4
cdr3_aa: CASSPHGTSGSSYEQYF; d_call: TRBD2; v_call: TRBV18; clone_size: -; j_call: TRBJ2-7
cdr3_aa: CASSQEFSVIGAETQYF; d_call: -; v_call: TRBV4-1; clone_size: few; j_call: TRBJ2-5
cdr3_aa: CASSPEVAKNIQYF; d_call: -; v_call: TRBV18; clone_size: many; j_call: TRBJ2-4
cdr3_aa: CASSAQGPTEASF; d_call: -; v_call: TRBV5-6; clone_size: -; j_call: TRBJ1-1
cdr3_aa: CASSQVSWNQGPLSGNTIYF; d_call: -; v_call: TRBV3-1; clone_size: -; j_call: TRBJ1-3
cdr3_aa: CASSYSPHETTNQPQHF; d_call: -; v_call: TRBV6-2/TRBV6-3; clone_size: few; j_call: TRBJ1-5
cdr3_aa: CASSPEGLAGVQETQYF; d_call: TRBD2; v_call: TRBV5-1; clone_size: -; j_call: TRBJ2-5
cdr3_aa: CASSLNKPPQGAQYF; d_call: -; v_call: TRBV7-2; clone_size: -; j_call: TRBJ2-3
cdr3_aa: CASSVGGAGTTDTQYF; d_call: TRBD2; v_call: TRBV9; clone_size: -; j_call: TRBJ2-3
cdr3_aa: CASSFPTLQGGELFF; d_call: -; v_call: TRBV6-2/TRBV6-3; clone_size: few; j_call: TRBJ2-2
cdr3_aa: CASREGQGLSNYGYTF; d_call: TRBD1; v_call: TRBV5-1; clone_size: -; j_call: TRBJ1-2
cdr3_aa: CASTSSLASYTGELFF; d_call: -; v_call: TRBV9; clone_size: -; j_call: TRBJ2-2
cdr3_aa: CAWSPPYLTGYSEQFF; d_call: -; v_call: TRBV30; clone_size: few; j_call: TRBJ2-1
cdr3_aa: CASSEDITRTDTQYF; d_call: -; v_call: TRBV2; clone_size: -; j_call: TRBJ2-3
cdr3_aa: CSAPGADEQFF; d_call: -; v_call: TRBV29-1; clone_size: many; j_call: TRBJ2-1
cdr3_aa: CASSSLSGQGRWTQYF; d_call: TRBD1; v_call: TRBV11-2; clone_size: few; j_call: TRBJ2-5
cdr3_aa: CASSQDRRGPLHF; d_call: -; v_call: TRBV3-1; clone_size: -; j_call: TRBJ1-6
cdr3_aa: CASSWKPGHQFF; d_call: -; v_call: TRBV5-1; clone_size: many; j_call: TRBJ2-1
cdr3_aa: CASSGGTSRDLREQYF; d_call: TRBD2; v_call: TRBV9; clone_size: few; j_call: TRBJ2-7
cdr3_aa: CASSGGSGTGYEKLFF; d_call: TRBD1; v_call: TRBV7-9; clone_size: -; j_call: TRBJ1-4
cdr3_aa: CASSHSRRWVSSYNEQFF; d_call: -; v_call: TRBV7-2; clone_size: -; j_call: TRBJ2-1
cdr3_aa: CASSLIPASEQYF; d_call: -; v_call: TRBV11-2; clone_size: -; j_call: -
cdr3_aa: CASSLSRTQQFF; d_call: -; v_call: TRBV27; clone_size: -; j_call: TRBJ2-1
cdr3_aa: CASSHWDRQETQYF; d_call: TRBD1; v_call: TRBV3-1; clone_size: few; j_call: TRBJ2-5
cdr3_aa: CASPGQVKNIQYF; d_call: TRBD1; v_call: TRBV13; clone_size: many; j_call: TRBJ2-4
cdr3_aa: CASAPPLTAGELFF; d_call: -; v_call: TRBV12-3/TRBV12-4; clone_size: -; j_call: TRBJ2-2